A single sample is the source of the 28 T cell receptor beta chains below, sequenced in a study of identical twins. MiXCR was run by TCRdb on the 5' RACE reads, yielding one entry per CDR3 protein. Among some 560,000 distinct CDR3 sequences listed, 9.6% were seen once. These data are also associated with another study on yellow fever vaccine responses in identical twins.

The sample was PBMCs. The receptors derive from a woman aged 18-30 years in good health.

This clonotype was counted between two and nine times. The V and J genes are TRBV25-1 and TRBJ2-2; perhaps TRBD1 as D (6 bases). Germline V gene sequence: CDR1 MGHDK, CDR2 SYGVNS. V was trimmed by 6 bases and J by 6 bases, leaving 8 bases between them. The CDR3 has 12 amino acids. CDR3 in amino acids: CASRTGPGELFF. CDR3 DNA sequence: TGTGCCAGCAGGACAGGTCCCGGGGAGCTGTTTTTT.

This clonotype occurred a few times. The V and J genes are TRBV11-2 and TRBJ2-5, with D unclear. V lost 1 base and J 1 base, leaving 10 bases between the germline ends. Germline V gene sequence: CDR1 SGHAT, CDR2 FQNNGV. The CDR3 spans 15 residues. In DNA form, the CDR3 reads TGTGCCAGCAGCTTAGTTAGTTTTACCCAAGAGACCCAGTACTTC. It translates to CASSLVSFTQETQYF. Supplemented by reference TRBV11-2 and TRBJ2-5, the full variable domain reads EAGVAQSPRYKIIEKRQSVAFWCNPISGHATLYWYQQILGQGPKLLIQFQNNGVVDDSQLPKDRFSAERLKGVDSTLKIQPAKLEDSAVYLCASSLVSFTQETQYFGPGTRLLVL.

This chain uses TRBV19 with TRBJ2-5; D uncertain. Germline loops: CDR1 LNHDA, CDR2 SQIVND (reference sequence). V was cut by 10 bases and J by 6 bases, with 24 bases left in between. CDR3 size: 15 residues. The CDR3 bases are TGTGCCACTCGAGACTTAGTGGGTAGTGGAAAGACCCAGTACTTC. It encodes CATRDLVGSGKTQYF.

This clonotype turned up a few times. The chain recombines TRBV6-1 with TRBJ2-7, with D maybe TRBD2 (6 bases). V was pared by 6 bases and J by 2 bases, with 17 bases between. CDR3 length equals 15 residues. The germline CDR1 and CDR2 sequences are MNHNS and SASEGT. CDR3 in amino acids: CASREIGGPTYEQYF. As DNA, the CDR3 is TGTGCCAGCAGGGAAATCGGGGGACCGACCTACGAGCAGTACTTC.

In its sample, this clonotype was seen many times. The chain is built from TRBV5-6 and TRBJ2-7, with TRBD1 matching over 7 bases. Unmatched junction bases numbered 4, after V lost 1 base and J lost 3 bases. The CDR3 is 14 amino acids. Germline V CDR1 and CDR2: SGHDT, YYEEEE. Written as DNA, the CDR3 is TGTGCCAGCAGCTTGTCACAGGGGAACTACGAGCAGTACTTC. Protein product: CASSLSQGNYEQYF.

This clonotype has just a few counts. CDR3 bases: TGTGCCAGCAGCGTGTTCACCGGGCCCTCCTACGAGCAGTACTTC. It is translated as CASSVFTGPSYEQYF. The chain employs TRBV9 and TRBJ2-7, with unresolved D. CDR1 and CDR2 from the germline V gene are SGDLS and YYNGEE. Trimming left V 2 bases short and J 0 bases short, with 12 bases between. The CDR3 runs to 15 residues. The full variable domain, with the rest looked up from reference TRBV9 and TRBJ2-7, is DSGVTQTPKHLITATGQRVTLRCSPRSGDLSVYWYQQSLDQGLQFLIQYYNGEERAKGNILERFSAQQFPDLHSELNLSSLELGDSALYFCASSVFTGPSYEQYFGPGTRLTVT.

The V gene is TRBV9, the J gene TRBJ1-2; unclear D gene. Germline assignment: CDR1 SGDLS and CDR2 YYNGEE. The CDR3 is 13 residues long. The germline V and J ends were trimmed by 2 bases and 3 bases, with 8 bases remaining between them. For the CDR3, the DNA is TGTGCCAGCAGCGTTCGGGAGTACTATGGCTACACCTTC. Translating gives CASSVREYYGYTF.

This clonotype has only a few counts. This chain uses TRBV4-1 with TRBJ2-7; D is tentatively TRBD1 or TRBD2 (7 bases each). The CDR3 loop spans 16 amino acids. In germline, CDR1 is MGHRA, CDR2 YSYEKL. The V end was cut by 4 bases, the J end by 4 bases, with 20 bases between. CDR3 region: CASSPRGGGGQYEQYF. In nucleotides, the CDR3 is TGCGCCAGCAGCCCCCGGGGAGGGGGCGGACAGTACGAGCAGTACTTC.

The V gene is TRBV28, the J gene TRBJ2-3, with TRBD2 matching 8 bases. Looked up from germline, CDR1 is MDHEN and CDR2 is SYDVKM. The CDR3 length is 13 residues. J was trimmed by 9 bases and V by 3 bases; bases with no gene match: 5. The CDR3 DNA follows: TGTGCCAGCAGTTTCCGCGGGAGGTCGACGCAGTATTTT. It encodes CASSFRGRSTQYF.

This clonotype was counted ten times or more. The rearrangement uses TRBV20-1 and TRBJ2-5; 10 nucleotides align to TRBD2. The germline CDR1 and CDR2 sequences are DFQATT and SNEGSKA (reference sequence). Germline trimming cut 1 base from V and 2 bases from J; bases unmatched to any gene: 4. CDR3 length equals 15 residues. CDR3 bases: TGCAGTGCTAGAGGGGTTAGCGGGGGGCAAGAGACCCAGTACTTC. Translating gives CSARGVSGGQETQYF.

This clonotype was seen at least ten times. The chain links TRBV7-2 to TRBJ2-2, with TRBD1 as a possible D gene (6 bases). CDR3 length equals 16 residues. Deletions cut 4 bases from V and 0 bases from J, with 12 bases between. The germline CDR1 and CDR2 sequences are SGHTA and FQGNSA. Written as DNA, the CDR3 is TGTGCCAGCAGCTCCTATGGGACAACGAACACCGGGGAGCTGTTTTTT. This translates into CASSSYGTTNTGELFF. Full variable domain (missing parts from reference TRBV7-2 and TRBJ2-2): GAGVSQSPSNKVTEKGKDVELRCDPISGHTALYWYRQSLGQGLEFLIYFQGNSAPDKSGLPSDRFSAERTGGSVSTLTIQRTQQEDSAVYLCASSSYGTTNTGELFFGEGSRLTVL.

This clonotype has a count of ten or more. V is TRBV6-1 and J is TRBJ1-1; D is ambiguous. V was shortened by 4 bases and J by 2 bases, with 8 bases between the two germline ends. The CDR3 contains 13 residues. Per the germline V gene, CDR1 is MNHNS and CDR2 is SASEGT. The CDR3 spells CASSVKSNTEAFF. CDR3 DNA: TGTGCCAGCAGTGTAAAGAGCAACACTGAAGCTTTCTTT.

This clonotype appeared a few times. This chain uses TRBV5-1 with TRBJ2-1; TRBD2 aligns across 12 bases. V was clipped by 3 bases and J by 3 bases; unmatched bases: 4. The CDR3 loop spans 16 amino acids. CDR1 SGHRS and CDR2 YFSETQ come from the germline V gene. CDR3 sequence: CASSSGLAGNYNEQFF. CDR3 bases: TGCGCCAGCAGCTCCGGACTAGCGGGAAACTACAATGAGCAGTTCTTC.

Many counts were recorded for this clonotype. The chain has TRBV5-6 and TRBJ2-2; D gene unclear. CDR1 is SGHDT and CDR2 is YYEEEE in the germline V gene. CDR3 length: 12 residues. V was clipped by 4 bases and J by 6 bases, with 7 bases between them. CDR3 region: CASSRTAGELFF. The DNA for the CDR3 is TGTGCCAGCAGCCGTACGGCCGGGGAGCTGTTTTTT.

Ten or more counts support this clonotype. The chain couples TRBV30 to TRBJ2-2; D might be TRBD1 (6 bases). Per the germline V gene, CDR1 is GTSNPN and CDR2 is SVGIG (reference sequence). The CDR3 has 14 amino acids. V lost 4 bases, J lost 5 bases, and 14 bases lay in between. CDR3 DNA: TGTGCCTGGATGCCAGGGGTGTCGACCGGGGAGCTGTTTTTT. Its protein product is CAWMPGVSTGELFF.

This clonotype was counted between two and nine times. V and J are TRBV28 and TRBJ2-5; 9 nucleotides line up with TRBD2. Germline V gives CDR1 MDHEN, CDR2 SYDVKM. V was clipped by 4 bases and J by 5 bases; unmatched bases: 14. This CDR3 contains 17 residues. The CDR3 loop is CASSWTSAGEGGETQYF. CDR3 coding DNA: TGTGCCAGCAGTTGGACTAGCGCCGGTGAGGGTGGTGAGACCCAGTACTTC.

The V and J genes are TRBV28 and TRBJ2-4, with 7 bases that match TRBD1. The CDR3 has 15 residues. Trimming cost V 6 bases and J 9 bases; bases outside gene matches: 14. Germline CDR1 and CDR2: MDHEN and SYDVKM. The CDR3 protein is CASRPSQGDSSIQYF. The CDR3 region has the DNA TGTGCCAGCAGACCCTCTCAGGGGGACAGTAGCATTCAGTACTTC.

This clonotype showed up just a few times. The rearrangement links TRBV28 to TRBJ1-2; D possibly corresponds to TRBD1 (5 bases). This CDR3 is 13 amino acids long. Germline CDR1 reads MDHEN; CDR2 reads SYDVKM. With 3 bases removed from V and 4 bases from J, the gap between germline ends came to 9 bases. DNA for the CDR3: TGTGCCAGCAGTTTGCCAGGGACCTATGGCTACACCTTC. This sequence encodes CASSLPGTYGYTF.

The rearrangement joins TRBV12-3 or TRBV12-4 to TRBJ2-2; D remains unclear. The ends were cut back, 2 bases at V and 4 bases at J, with 8 bases in the middle. The CDR3 has 14 amino acids. Here the CDR3 DNA reads TGTGCCAGCAGTTTACGGGTCCTCACCGGGGAGCTGTTTTTT. It is translated as CASSLRVLTGELFF.

This chain joins TRBV28 and TRBJ2-1, with D maybe TRBD2 (6 bases). The CDR3 has 12 amino acids. Germline assignment: CDR1 MDHEN and CDR2 SYDVKM. Trimming stripped 7 bases from V and 15 bases from J, with 19 bases between. The CDR3 DNA sequence: TGTGCCAGCACCGGAGGGTCTCTTGAGGTGTTCTTC. Protein product: CASTGGSLEVFF.

This rearrangement joins TRBV7-9 to TRBJ2-7; the D gene is possibly TRBD2 (5 bases). CDR3 size: 14 residues. Germline-derived CDR1 and CDR2 are SEHNR and FQNEAQ (reference sequence). V dropped 5 bases and J dropped 2 bases, with 13 bases sitting between them. The CDR3 here is CASSPPGVTYEQYF. CDR3 DNA: TGTGCCAGCAGCCCACCCGGGGTCACCTACGAGCAGTACTTC. The complete variable domain, with remaining parts taken from reference TRBV7-9 and TRBJ2-7, reads DTGVSQNPRHKITKRGQNVTFRCDPISEHNRLYWYRQTLGQGPEFLTYFQNEAQLEKSRLLSDRFSAERPKGSFSTLEIQRTEQGDSAMYLCASSPPGVTYEQYFGPGTRLTVT.

This clonotype was counted between two and nine times. The chain carries TRBV24-1 and TRBJ2-3, with D tentatively TRBD1 (5 bases). Germline V gene sequence: CDR1 KGHDR, CDR2 SFDVKD. This CDR3 is 15 amino acids long. The V gene lost 0 bases and the J gene lost 5 bases, with 11 bases spanning the gap. CDR3 residues: CATSDLFQGIDTQYF. The CDR3 DNA follows: TGTGCCACCAGTGATTTGTTTCAGGGAATAGATACGCAGTATTTT.

This chain links TRBV5-1 with TRBJ2-7, with TRBD1 matching over 8 bases. Trimming cost V 5 bases and J 3 bases; bases outside gene matches: 10. CDR1 SGHRS and CDR2 YFSETQ come from the germline V gene. The CDR3 covers 15 residues. In nucleotides, the CDR3 is TGCGCCAGCAGGGGCGGAGCAGGGGGCGACTACGAGCAGTACTTC. It translates to CASRGGAGGDYEQYF.

The rearrangement links TRBV6-2 or TRBV6-3 to TRBJ2-7; D remains unclear. Looked up from germline, CDR1 is MNHEY and CDR2 is SVGEGT. The CDR3 covers 15 residues. Trimming took 3 bases from V and 5 from J, leaving 17 bases between them. CDR3 loop: CASSYLKGLEDEQYF. The CDR3 DNA reads as TGTGCCAGCAGTTATCTTAAGGGCCTGGAAGACGAGCAGTACTTC.

The rearrangement uses TRBV2 and TRBJ2-5, with D hard to call. This CDR3 is 13 amino acids long. Trimming took 6 bases from V and 5 from J, leaving 13 bases between them. Germline CDR1 is SNHLY and CDR2 is FYNNEI. The CDR3 reads CASRSTLSETQYF. CDR3 sequence (DNA): TGTGCCAGCAGATCGACCCTTTCTGAGACCCAGTACTTC.

This clonotype has a count of ten or more. The DNA for the CDR3 is TGCAGCGTTGACGGACAGGGGACCTACGAGCAGTACTTC. Protein sequence: CSVDGQGTYEQYF. V and J are TRBV29-1 and TRBJ2-7; 9 nucleotides agree with TRBD1. Germline CDR1 and CDR2: SQVTM and ANQGSEA. The trim removed 3 bases at V and 2 bases at J, leaving 2 bases unmatched. The CDR3 consists of 13 residues.

There are a few counts of this clonotype. The V call is TRBV20-1, the J call TRBJ2-1; TRBD2 matches at 14 bases. Germline values: CDR1 DFQATT, CDR2 SNEGSKA (reference sequence). The V gene end was trimmed by 6 bases and the J gene end by 9 bases; junction bases not matched to a gene: 16. CDR3 size: 17 residues. DNA of the CDR3: TGCAGTGCGTCGACTAGCGGGAGGGCCTCGGTATCGTTTGAGCAGTTCTTC. Protein sequence: CSASTSGRASVSFEQFF.

The table lists this clonotype with many counts. J is TRBJ2-5 and V is TRBV29-1; 7 bases align to TRBD2. V was clipped by 8 bases and J by 4 bases; unmatched bases: 4. Germline V CDR1 and CDR2: SQVTM, ANQGSEA. The CDR3 has 11 amino acids. DNA for the CDR3: TGCAGCTGGAGGGAGGGAGAGACCCAGTACTTC. Translating it yields CSWREGETQYF.